The 2 T cell receptor beta chains reported below all come from one sample, sequenced in a study of blood T cell repertoires in COVID-19. Method: immunoSEQ multiplex PCR; TCRdb's copy keeps in-frame clones and lacks some. The sample lists 250,000 to 300,000 clones, more than 85% occurring once. Material: peripheral blood. The receptors were sampled from a woman aged 25 to 39 with COVID-19, enrolled during active disease.

The rearrangement joins TRBV2 to TRBJ1-1; D not certain. Germline loops: CDR1 SNHLY, CDR2 FYNNEI. The CDR3 consists of 12 residues. V was trimmed by 5 bases and J by 6 bases, leaving 10 bases between them. The DNA for the CDR3 is TGTGCCAGCAGTCAGGTGGCCCCTGAAGCTTTCTTT. Translation gives CASSQVAPEAFF.

This clone has a single count. J is TRBJ1-5 and V is TRBV29-1; TRBD1 might be the D (5 bases). V was pared by 5 bases and J by 7 bases, with 15 bases between. The CDR3 spans 13 residues. Germline lookup yields CDR1 SQVTM and CDR2 ANQGSEA. CDR3 residues: CSVLYSAGQPQHF. CDR3 coding DNA: TGCAGCGTTTTATACTCGGCAGGGCAGCCCCAGCATTTT.